This T cell receptor beta chain originates from a study of cytomegalovirus exposure and HLA in healthy donors. V shed 4 bases and J 8 bases; nucleotides not matched to a gene: 8. Germline V gives CDR1 ENHRY, CDR2 SYGVKD. This CDR3 has 14 amino acids. About this clone itself: Its antigen is not known.

Study-level results: It was in a later analysis that TCR association rates were seen to vary by HLA locus, highest for DRB1 and lowest for HLA-C. Presence/absence analyses rested on an assumption that sequencing depth was roughly uniform across donors. Earlier findings revealed that most TCR beta V segments proved productive either about 87% or about 30% of the time.

The PCR ran on 60 Vbeta and 13 Jbeta primers. TCRdb's table, derived via immunoSEQ multiplex PCR, lists solely in-frame clones and lacks some. The table lists about 120,000 clones, over 65% of them singletons. This receptor was taken from a woman aged 40-49 years in good health and CMV-seronegative. V gene TRBV10-3 combines with J gene TRBJ2-1; 7 positions agree with TRBD2. Source material: PBMCs. The CDR3 nucleotides read TGTGCCATCAGTGGGATTGGGAGGGGCGATGAGCAGTTCTTC. Protein product: CAISGIGRGDEQFF.